Reported below is one TCR beta chain. Its antigen is as yet unknown. The germline gives CDR1 MNHEY, CDR2 SMNVEV (reference sequence). The ends lost 5 bases at V and 6 bases at J; junction bases unmatched: 5. The CDR3 runs to 14 residues. These data belong to a study of type 1 regulatory T cells. At the level of the study: T-allo10 is a Tr1-enriched, alloantigen-specific CD4 T cell product made in vitro. Study outcomes and limitations: Compared with non-type 1 regulatory T cells, type 1 regulatory T cells showed a more restricted TCR repertoire.

TCRdb redid the calling of the reads with MiXCR, one entry per CDR3 protein. The sample contains more than 60,000 distinct CDR3 sequences, approximately 60% of which appear only once. The source material was cultured non-Tr1 T cells, either the whole culture or a sorted T cell fraction (not recorded which). This receptor was obtained from a human donor in good health. The gene calls are TRBV27 and TRBJ1-4; 8 bases are a match to TRBD1. CDR3 coding DNA: TGTGCCAGCAGTACCGGGACAGGTGATGAAAAACTGTTTTTT. Translated, it gives CASSTGTGDEKLFF.